A selection of T cell receptor beta chains follows, all from one sample in a study of T cell clusters in autoimmune cytopenias. TCRdb reanalyzed the multiplex PCR reads, giving one entry per CDR3 protein sequence and no DNA. In all, the sample yields more than 6,500 distinct CDR3 sequences. The sample taken for sequencing was peripheral blood. The receptors were gathered from a human donor with an autoimmune cytopenia or autoimmune hepatitis (not recorded which). The CDR3 runs from the conserved cysteine through the conserved F or W. Clone size is stated in some rows and not others, as once, few, many or a class when expanded.

TRBJ1-5,medium-sized,TRBV10-3,CAISETGNNQPQHF
TRBJ2-7,medium-sized,TRBV18,CASSPSGTYEQYF
TRBJ1-1,medium-sized,TRBV6-5,CASSYRRQNTEAFF
TRBJ2-7,medium-sized,TRBV29-1,CSVRTTGASEQYF
TRBJ2-5,.,TRBV11-2,CASSVADQETQYF
TRBJ1-5,.,TRBV20-1,CSARPYSNQPQHF
TRBJ1-4,.,TRBV7-2,CASSRTSEKLFF
TRBJ2-7,.,TRBV5-1,CASSLGPGGHEQYF
TRBJ1-5,.,TRBV6-6,CASTGTVPNSNQPQHF
TRBJ1-6,.,TRBV19,CASSLSRGAGGNSPLHF
TRBJ2-1,.,TRBV24-1,CATGSSSEQFF
TRBJ2-7,.,TRBV6-6,CASSPAGPTYEQYF
TRBJ1-4,medium-sized,TRBV11-1,CASSGPGNRNEKLFF
TRBJ1-4,.,TRBV5-1,CASSPGTGLSEKLFF
TRBJ2-5,.,TRBV6-1,CASSEKETQYF
TRBJ1-1,.,TRBV6-2/TRBV6-3,CASNLGRVMNTEAFF
TRBJ1-3,medium-sized,TRBV12-3/TRBV12-4,CASSLVETIYF
TRBJ1-4,.,TRBV11-2,CASSQTTGYNEKLFF
TRBJ2-3,medium-sized,TRBV27,CASSSILAGLEGTQYF
TRBJ1-4,medium-sized,TRBV30,CAWGGTLGEKLFF
TRBJ2-1,.,TRBV6-2/TRBV6-3,CASARAGGGNEQFF
TRBJ2-7,medium-sized,TRBV27,CASSSHLDLYEQYF
TRBJ1-2,medium-sized,TRBV19,CASSIRGRGYTF
TRBJ2-5,.,TRBV7-9,CASSGGSQETQYF
TRBJ1-1,.,TRBV18,CASSPAMDGVNTEAFF
TRBJ2-3,medium-sized,TRBV20-1,CSARDPQGLGGTDTQYF
TRBJ2-1,medium-sized,TRBV27,CASKTGTGSQGEQFF
TRBJ2-2,medium-sized,TRBV6-5,CASSPSWTGELFF
TRBJ1-1,.,TRBV19,CASSMRTGLNTEAFF
TRBJ1-2,medium-sized,TRBV6-5,CASSNGLRGYTF
TRBJ2-5,medium-sized,TRBV18,CASSRLVEETQYF
TRBJ1-5,.,TRBV12-3/TRBV12-4,CASSSGVAQHF
TRBJ2-7,.,TRBV27,CASSLLGRAHEQYF
TRBJ2-3,medium-sized,TRBV20-1,CSARDRARGTDTQYF
TRBJ2-6,.,TRBV14,CASSLTGGPGANVLTF
TRBJ1-2,.,TRBV19,CASSTYRGGYTF
TRBJ2-7,medium-sized,TRBV5-5,CASSLRGYYEQYF
TRBJ1-3,.,TRBV6-5,CASSAGISGNTIYF
TRBJ2-1,medium-sized,TRBV29-1,CSVGGLAGSYNEQFF
TRBJ2-5,.,TRBV5-4,CASRRLGQETQYF
TRBJ2-1,.,TRBV6-2/TRBV6-3,CASYPGLPYNEQFF
TRBJ2-1,.,TRBV10-3,CAIKEREGWNEQFF
TRBJ1-2,medium-sized,TRBV30,CAWSPTGTRRVEGYTF
TRBJ2-1,.,TRBV5-6,CASSSTGTDNYNEQFF
TRBJ2-7,medium-sized,TRBV10-3,CAISAGQGAYEQYF
TRBJ2-2,medium-sized,TRBV7-2,CASSLRDRGAGELFF
TRBJ2-3,medium-sized,TRBV7-6,CASSTGTSGGPTQYF
TRBJ2-1,.,TRBV20-1,CSAEGGDSSYNEQFF
TRBJ2-7,.,TRBV11-2,CASRTGNNYEQYF
TRBJ1-6,medium-sized,TRBV6-1,CASSEAGTANSPLHF
TRBJ1-2,medium-sized,TRBV29-1,CSVGEGLVINYGYTF
TRBJ2-7,medium-sized,TRBV6-6,CASRDTTYEQYF
TRBJ1-1,.,TRBV20-1,CSARVGGGSTEAFF
TRBJ1-5,.,TRBV19,CASMVDYSNQPQHF
TRBJ1-1,medium-sized,TRBV5-4,CASSIDRNTEAFF
TRBJ1-1,medium-sized,TRBV6-2/TRBV6-3,CASSGRARTGMNTEAFF
TRBJ1-2,medium-sized,TRBV19,CASSIAASRGYTF
TRBJ2-5,.,TRBV21-1,CASSLQGTQYF
TRBJ2-1,medium-sized,TRBV6-2/TRBV6-3,CASSYSSGASYNEQFF